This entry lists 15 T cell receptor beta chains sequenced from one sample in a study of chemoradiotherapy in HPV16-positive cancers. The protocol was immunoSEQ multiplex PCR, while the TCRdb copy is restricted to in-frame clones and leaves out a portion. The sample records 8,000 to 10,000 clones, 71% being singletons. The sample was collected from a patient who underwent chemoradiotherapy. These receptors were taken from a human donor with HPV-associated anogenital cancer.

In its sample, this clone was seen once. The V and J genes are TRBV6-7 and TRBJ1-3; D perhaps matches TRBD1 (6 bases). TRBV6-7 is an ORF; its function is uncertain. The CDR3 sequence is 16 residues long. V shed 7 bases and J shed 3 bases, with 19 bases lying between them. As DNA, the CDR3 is TGTGCCAGCAACCACACAGGGTCCCTAATTGGAAACACCATATATTTT. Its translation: CASNHTGSLIGNTIYF.

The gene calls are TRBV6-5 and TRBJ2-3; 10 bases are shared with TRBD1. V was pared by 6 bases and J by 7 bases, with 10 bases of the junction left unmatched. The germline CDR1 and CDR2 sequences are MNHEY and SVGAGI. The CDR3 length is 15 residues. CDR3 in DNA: TGTGCCAGCAGGTCCGACAGGGGGCATTGGAATACGCAGTATTTT. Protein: CASRSDRGHWNTQYF.

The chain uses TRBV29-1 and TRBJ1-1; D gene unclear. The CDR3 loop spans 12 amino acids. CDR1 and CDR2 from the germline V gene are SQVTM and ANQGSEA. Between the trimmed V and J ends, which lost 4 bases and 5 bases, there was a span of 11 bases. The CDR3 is CSVVRDYTEAFF. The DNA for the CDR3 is TGCAGCGTTGTTAGGGATTATACTGAAGCTTTCTTT.

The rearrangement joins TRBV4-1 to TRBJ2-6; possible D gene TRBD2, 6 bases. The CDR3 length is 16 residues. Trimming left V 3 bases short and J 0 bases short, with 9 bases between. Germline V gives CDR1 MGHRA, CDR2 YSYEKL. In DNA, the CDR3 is TGCGCCAGCAGCCACCTCGGGGGCTCTGGGGCCAACGTCCTGACTTTC. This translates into CASSHLGGSGANVLTF.

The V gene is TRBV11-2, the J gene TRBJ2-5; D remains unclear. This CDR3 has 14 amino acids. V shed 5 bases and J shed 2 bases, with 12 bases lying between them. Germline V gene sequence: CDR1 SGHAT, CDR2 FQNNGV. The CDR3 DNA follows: TGTGCCAGCAGCCCCGCTTTGGTTCAAGAGACCCAGTACTTC. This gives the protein CASSPALVQETQYF.

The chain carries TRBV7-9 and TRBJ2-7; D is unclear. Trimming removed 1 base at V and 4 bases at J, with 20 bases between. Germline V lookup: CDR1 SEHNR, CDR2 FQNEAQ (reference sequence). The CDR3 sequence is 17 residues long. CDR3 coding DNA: TGTGCCAGCAGCTTAGGGACCGACCTCCACGTTCGGTACGAGCAGTACTTC. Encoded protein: CASSLGTDLHVRYEQYF.

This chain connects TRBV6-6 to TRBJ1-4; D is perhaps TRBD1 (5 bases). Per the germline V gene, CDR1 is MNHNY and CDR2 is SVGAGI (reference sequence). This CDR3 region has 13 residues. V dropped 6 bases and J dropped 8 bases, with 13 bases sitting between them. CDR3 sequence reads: CASRRGVREKLFF. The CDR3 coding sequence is TGTGCCAGCAGACGGGGGGTGCGAGAAAAACTGTTTTTT.

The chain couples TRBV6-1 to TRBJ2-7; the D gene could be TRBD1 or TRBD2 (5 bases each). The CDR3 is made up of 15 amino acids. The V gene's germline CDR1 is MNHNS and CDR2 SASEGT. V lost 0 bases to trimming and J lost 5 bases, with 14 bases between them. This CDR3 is CASSEASGRGDEQYF. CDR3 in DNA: TGTGCCAGCAGTGAAGCTTCGGGAAGGGGAGACGAGCAGTACTTC.

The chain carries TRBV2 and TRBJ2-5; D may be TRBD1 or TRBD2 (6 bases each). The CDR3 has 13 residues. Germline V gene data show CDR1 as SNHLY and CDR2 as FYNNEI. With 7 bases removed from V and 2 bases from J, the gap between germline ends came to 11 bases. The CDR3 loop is CASKRGEQETQYF. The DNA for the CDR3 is TGTGCCAGCAAGAGGGGGGAACAAGAGACCCAGTACTTC.

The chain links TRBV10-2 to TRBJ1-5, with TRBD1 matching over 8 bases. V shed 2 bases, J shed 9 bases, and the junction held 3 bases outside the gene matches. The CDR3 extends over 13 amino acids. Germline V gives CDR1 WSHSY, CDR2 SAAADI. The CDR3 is CASSETGGTPQHF. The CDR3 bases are TGCGCCAGCAGTGAGACAGGGGGGACGCCCCAGCATTTT.

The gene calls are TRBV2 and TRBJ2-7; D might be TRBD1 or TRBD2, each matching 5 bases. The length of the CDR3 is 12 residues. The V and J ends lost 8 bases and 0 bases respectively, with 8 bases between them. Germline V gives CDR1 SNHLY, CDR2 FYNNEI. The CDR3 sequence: CASGDLSYEQYF. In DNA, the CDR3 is TGTGCCAGCGGGGACCTCTCCTACGAGCAGTACTTC.

CDR3 region: CASSQPGGLALNTEAFF. In DNA form, the CDR3 reads TGCGCCAGCAGCCAGCCAGGGGGTCTAGCCTTGAACACTGAAGCTTTCTTT. The chain links TRBV4-1 to TRBJ1-1, with TRBD1 identical over 7 bases. The CDR3 extends over 17 amino acids. The trim removed 3 bases at V and 0 bases at J, leaving 10 bases unmatched. CDR1 and CDR2 from the germline V gene are MGHRA and YSYEKL.

The CDR3 nucleotides are TGTGCCAGCAGCTTTTTGGGGAACTCCTACGAGCAGTACTTC. This translates into CASSFLGNSYEQYF. The chain recombines TRBV7-8 with TRBJ2-7, with no clear D. The CDR3 runs to 14 residues. Germline V gene sequence: CDR1 SGHVS, CDR2 FQNEAQ. With 3 bases removed from V and 0 bases from J, the gap between germline ends came to 9 bases. The variable domain in full, with the rest retrieved from reference TRBV7-8 and TRBJ2-7, is GAGVSQSPRYKVAKRGQDVALRCDPISGHVSLFWYQQALGQGPEFLTYFQNEAQLDKSGLPSDRFFAERPEGSVSTLKIQRTQQEDSAVYLCASSFLGNSYEQYFGPGTRLTVT.

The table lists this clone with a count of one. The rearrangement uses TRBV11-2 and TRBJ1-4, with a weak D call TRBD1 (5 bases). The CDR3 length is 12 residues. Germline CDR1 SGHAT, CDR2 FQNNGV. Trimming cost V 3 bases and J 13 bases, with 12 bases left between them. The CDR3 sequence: CASSFEGRILFF. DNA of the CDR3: TGTGCCAGCAGCTTCGAGGGGAGAATACTGTTTTTT.

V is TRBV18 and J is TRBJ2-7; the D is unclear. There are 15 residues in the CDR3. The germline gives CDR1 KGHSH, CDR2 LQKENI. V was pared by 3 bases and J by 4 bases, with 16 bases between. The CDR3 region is CASSPGQEKGYEQYF. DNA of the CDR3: TGTGCCAGCTCACCCGGCCAGGAGAAAGGATACGAGCAGTACTTC. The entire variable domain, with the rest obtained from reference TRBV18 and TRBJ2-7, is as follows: NAGVMQNPRHLVRRRGQEARLRCSPMKGHSHVYWYRQLPEEGLKFMVYLQKENIIDESGMPKERFSAEFPKEGPSILRIQQVVRGDSAAYFCASSPGQEKGYEQYFGPGTRLTVT.